What follows is one T cell receptor beta chain and its context. Specified treatment: some 20 received Ad26.COV2.S at low or high dose, single or two shots; about 5 received placebo; per-sample allocation not given. Sampling took place 63 days after the first vaccine or placebo injection. Boston supplied an adult donor aged 18-55 years. An Ad26 vector was used to express Wuhan-strain SARS-CoV-2 spike as the vaccine. Using immunoSEQ multiplex PCR, the repertoire was profiled, and TCRdb retains in-frame clones only, with some absent. Of about 350,000 clones in the sample, 65% to 90% were seen once. This sample stems from a study of Ad26.COV2.S vaccination and SARS-CoV-2 variants. The germline gives CDR1 SGHVS, CDR2 FQNEAQ. J lost 6 bases, V lost 5 bases, and 9 bases had no gene match. The CDR3 runs 15 residues.

The clonotype was recovered from a person between 18 and 59 years old who received the Ad26.COV2.S COVID-19 vaccine or a placebo. The material sequenced was peripheral blood, taken in a trial of Ad26.COV2.S vaccine versus placebo. V gene TRBV7-8 combines with J gene TRBJ2-1, with TRBD2 matching 8 bases. The CDR3 DNA reads as TGTGCCAGCAGCCGAGCGGGAGTGGGTGGCAATGAGCAGTTCTTC. Translation gives CASSRAGVGGNEQFF. The full variable domain, completed using reference TRBV7-8 and TRBJ2-1, is GAGVSQSPRYKVAKRGQDVALRCDPISGHVSLFWYQQALGQGPEFLTYFQNEAQLDKSGLPSDRFFAERPEGSVSTLKIQRTQQEDSAVYLCASSRAGVGGNEQFFGPGTRLTVL.